These T cell receptor beta chains were read from a single sample in a study of T cells in Graves' hyperthyroidism and ophthalmopathy. TCRdb reprocessed the multiplex PCR reads via MiXCR and lists one record per CDR3 protein. The sample shows 400,000 to 600,000 distinct CDR3 sequences, about 16% of them seen only once. The sequencing sample was made of blood. The receptors here all came from a woman in her twenties or thirties with Graves' ophthalmopathy. The CDR3 runs from the conserved cysteine through the conserved F or W. A D gene is named only where the DNA matches it firmly. Not all rows give a size; the values are once, few, many and, for expanded clones, a class.

>-|TRBV28|15|TRBJ1-5|few
CASSAGVVGNQPQHF
TGTGCCAGCAGTGCAGGGGTAGTTGGCAATCAGCCCCAGCATTTT
>-|TRBV11-2|14|TRBJ2-1|many
CASSLGPGSNEQFF
TGTGCCAGCAGCTTAGGTCCGGGATCCAATGAGCAGTTCTTC
>TRBD2|TRBV7-6|15|TRBJ2-1|once
CASSFLTSGSNEQFF
TGTGCCAGCAGCTTCCTAACTAGCGGGAGCAATGAGCAGTTCTTC
>-|TRBV28|13|TRBJ1-1|many
CATVNIYRFQAFF
TGTGCCACCGTCAATATATACAGGTTTCAAGCTTTCTTT
>-|TRBV28|14|TRBJ2-7|many
CASSLHGSNNEQYF
TGTGCCAGCAGTTTACACGGGAGTAACAACGAGCAGTACTTC
>-|TRBV29-1|16|TRBJ2-1|many
CSVVGRASYFYNEQFF
TGCAGCGTTGTGGGTAGGGCGAGTTATTTTTACAATGAGCAGTTCTTC
>TRBD2|TRBV20-1|17|TRBJ2-3|many
CSAAGLAGVGWTDTQYF
TGCAGTGCGGCGGGACTAGCGGGAGTCGGGTGGACAGATACGCAGTATTTT
>TRBD1|TRBV27|14|TRBJ1-2|many
CASRLQGFDYGYTF
TGTGCCAGCAGATTACAGGGGTTTGACTATGGCTACACCTTC
>TRBD1|TRBV7-9|15|TRBJ1-1|few
CASSSITGVNTEAFF
TGTGCCAGCAGCTCAATAACAGGGGTGAACACTGAAGCTTTCTTT
>-|TRBV7-7|15|TRBJ2-3|few
CASSFGPAGTDTQYF
TGTGCTAGCAGCTTTGGACCGGCGGGCACAGATACGCAGTATTTT
>-|TRBV27|16|TRBJ1-4|many
CASSLYPTGLNEKLFF
TGTGCCAGCAGTTTATACCCGACAGGACTTAATGAAAAACTGTTTTTT
>-|TRBV4-2|13|TRBJ1-1|many
CASSPSGETEAFF
TGTGCCAGCAGCCCCTCAGGGGAGACTGAAGCTTTCTTT
>TRBD1|TRBV7-2|17|TRBJ1-1|-
CASSLEGQGAAGTEAFF
TGTGCCAGCAGCCTGGAGGGACAGGGGGCCGCGGGCACTGAAGCATTCTTT
>-|TRBV11-2|14|TRBJ2-7|many
CASSLGGGRYEQYF
TGTGCCAGCAGCTTAGGGGGGGGCAGGTACGAGCAGTACTTC
>-|TRBV29-1|15|TRBJ2-3|-
CSVEKQGKVPDTQYF
TGCAGCGTTGAGAAACAGGGAAAGGTTCCAGATACGCAGTATTTT
>TRBD2|TRBV9|17|TRBJ2-2|-
CASSGLTSGGGTGELFF
TGTGCCAGCAGCGGCCTTACTAGCGGAGGGGGGACCGGGGAGCTGTTTTTT
>TRBD1|TRBV5-1|13|TRBJ2-7|-
CASSRDRLREQYF
TGCGCCAGCAGCCGGGACAGGCTCCGGGAGCAGTACTTC
>-|TRBV6-1|14|TRBJ2-1|few
CATQRGGWDNEQFF
TGTGCCACCCAACGGGGAGGTTGGGACAATGAGCAGTTCTTC
>TRBD2|TRBV29-1|13|TRBJ2-5|-
CSVGFSGGETQYF
TGCAGCGTTGGTTTTTCGGGGGGAGAGACCCAGTACTTC
>-|TRBV3-1|15|TRBJ2-3|many
CASSQDHRFADTQYF
TGTGCCAGCAGCCAAGATCACCGATTCGCAGATACGCAGTATTTT
>-|TRBV11-3|12|TRBJ2-1|many
CASSFGVNEQFF
TGTGCCAGCAGCTTCGGCGTAAATGAGCAGTTCTTC
>-|TRBV13|13|TRBJ2-4|-
CASSLLGSNIQYF
TGTGCCAGCAGCTTATTGGGGAGTAACATTCAGTACTTC
>-|TRBV20-1|13|TRBJ2-7|few
CSAKSDGLYEQYF
TGCAGTGCTAAATCGGACGGCCTCTACGAGCAGTACTTC
>-|TRBV7-2|13|TRBJ1-6|-
CASSLKYNSPLHF
TGTGCCAGCAGTTTGAAGTATAATTCACCCCTCCACTTT
>TRBD1|TRBV7-9|15|TRBJ1-1|few
CASSYAGTGGPEAFF
TGTGCCAGCAGCTATGCCGGGACAGGGGGCCCTGAAGCTTTCTTT
>-|TRBV11-3|13|TRBJ2-1|few
CASSSPFAHEQFF
TGTGCCAGCAGCTCCCCCTTTGCCCATGAGCAGTTCTTC
>TRBD1|TRBV29-1|14|TRBJ2-3|-
CSAASGTGSDTQYF
TGCAGCGCTGCATCCGGGACAGGATCAGATACGCAGTATTTT
>TRBD2|TRBV28|16|TRBJ2-1|many
CASSLRLAGDFNEQFF
TGTGCCAGCAGTCTCCGACTAGCGGGGGACTTCAATGAGCAGTTCTTC
>TRBD1|TRBV20-1|13|TRBJ2-7|many
CSARGGTGVEQYF
TGCAGTGCTCGTGGGGGGACAGGGGTCGAGCAGTACTTC
>-|TRBV19|14|TRBJ2-1|few
CASNNPGGKNEQFF
TGTGCCAGTAATAACCCCGGAGGGAAAAATGAGCAGTTCTTC
>-|TRBV5-1|14|TRBJ1-1|many
CASSLAIRNTEAFF
TGCGCCAGCAGCTTGGCGATTCGGAACACTGAAGCTTTCTTT
>-|TRBV20-1|15|TRBJ2-2|many
CSARDRERAYGELFF
TGCAGTGCTAGAGATCGAGAGAGGGCATACGGGGAGCTGTTTTTT
>-|TRBV6-1|14|TRBJ2-7|many
CASSEAKGAYEQYF
TGTGCCAGCAGTGAAGCGAAAGGGGCCTACGAGCAGTACTTC